This T cell receptor (beta chain) was sequenced during a study of blood T cell repertoires in COVID-19. Assay used: immunoSEQ multiplex PCR; TCRdb lists only in-frame clones, some missing. The table shows about 150,000 clones, with 75% to 90% occurring only once. The V end was cut by 3 bases, the J end by 4 bases, with 12 bases between. The CDR3 is made up of 14 amino acids. Germline CDR1 reads MNHNS; CDR2 reads SASEGT. The chain recombines TRBV6-1 with TRBJ1-1; tentatively, D is TRBD1 (5 bases). The clonotype comes from a man at least 80 years old with acute or convalescent COVID-19. The sequencing sample was made of peripheral blood. The CDR3, as DNA: TGTGCCAGCAGTGACCATGGGGGGGTCACTGAAGCTTTCTTT. Translated: CASSDHGGVTEAFF.